This T cell receptor beta chain comes out of a study of OX40 agonist ivuxolimab in advanced cancers. About the study: Ivuxolimab, an agonist antibody against OX40 (CD134), was given to patients. The study's findings and limits: The specificity for antigen of the expanded peripheral T cells was not determined.

Generated by immunoSEQ multiplex PCR, the TCRdb table keeps only in-frame clones and is missing some. The repertoire holds several thousand clones, around 67% seen once, with 50% to 65% in the top ten. A note on this clone: The antigen remains undetermined.

The germline CDR1 and CDR2 sequences are SNHLY and FYNNEI. The CDR3 extends over 12 amino acids. The V end lost 8 bases, the J end lost 8 bases, and 13 bases lay between the germline ends. The receptor was isolated from an adult with an advanced solid tumor such as melanoma, head and neck, liver or kidney cancer. The chain couples TRBV2 to TRBJ2-1; D ambiguous. Sequenced here: CD4+ or CD8+ T cells sorted from blood, sampled in a trial of the OX40 agonist ivuxolimab. As DNA, the CDR3 is TGTGCCAGCTCAATTAGTAGGGATGAGCAGTTCTTC. Amino acids: CASSISRDEQFF.